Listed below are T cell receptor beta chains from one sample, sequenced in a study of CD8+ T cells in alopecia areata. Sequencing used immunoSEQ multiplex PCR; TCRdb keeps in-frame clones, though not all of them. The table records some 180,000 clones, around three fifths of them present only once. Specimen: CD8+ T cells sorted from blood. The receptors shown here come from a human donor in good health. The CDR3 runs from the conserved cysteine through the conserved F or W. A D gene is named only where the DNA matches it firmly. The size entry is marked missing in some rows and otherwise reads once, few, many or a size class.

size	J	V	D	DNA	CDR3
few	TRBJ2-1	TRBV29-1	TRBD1	TGCAGCGTTGAAAGTCAGGGGGCGTATGAGCAGTTCTTC	CSVESQGAYEQFF
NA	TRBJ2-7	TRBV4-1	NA	TGCGCCAGCAGCCAGGGCTTTGGCTACGAGCAGTACTTC	CASSQGFGYEQYF
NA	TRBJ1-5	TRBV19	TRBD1	TGTGCCAGTAGTATTGGTCAGGGGGTATATCAGCCCCAGCATTTT	CASSIGQGVYQPQHF
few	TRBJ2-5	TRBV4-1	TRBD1	TGCGCCAGCAGCCCCGAGAGGGGGCAACAAGAGACCCAGTACTTC	CASSPERGQQETQYF
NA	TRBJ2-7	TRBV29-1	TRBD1	TGCAGCGTTGAAAAAGAGGGGACAGGCTCCTACGAGCAGTACTTC	CSVEKEGTGSYEQYF
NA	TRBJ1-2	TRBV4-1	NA	TGCGCCAGCAGCCACCCGGGCGGAGGGGAGGGCTACACCTTC	CASSHPGGGEGYTF
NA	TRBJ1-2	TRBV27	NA	TGTGCCAGCAGTTTAGACGGCTCTGGCTACACCTTC	CASSLDGSGYTF
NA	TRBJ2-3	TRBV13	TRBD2	TGTGCCAGCAGCTCCAACCTAGCGGGGGGGAACACAGATACGCAGTATTTT	CASSSNLAGGNTDTQYF
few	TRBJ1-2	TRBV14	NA	TGTGCCACGTGGGGCTATGGCTACACCTTC	CATWGYGYTF
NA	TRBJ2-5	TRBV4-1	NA	TGCGCCAGCAGCCAAGATGCGCCGGGACCCCAAGAGACCCAGTACTTC	CASSQDAPGPQETQYF
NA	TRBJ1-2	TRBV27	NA	TGTGCCAGCAGTTTATCGAACAGGGTTGGCTACACCTTC	CASSLSNRVGYTF
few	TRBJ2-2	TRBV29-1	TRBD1	TGCAGCGTAGTACAGGGGGCAACCGGGGAGCTGTTTTTT	CSVVQGATGELFF
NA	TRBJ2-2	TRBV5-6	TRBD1	TGTGCCAGCAGCCCTGAGGGGGCCAAGAACACCGGGGAGCTGTTTTTT	CASSPEGAKNTGELFF
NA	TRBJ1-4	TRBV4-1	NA	TGCGCCAGCAGCCAAGGGGCGGAGGCGACTGTTTTTTTT	CASSQGAEATVFF
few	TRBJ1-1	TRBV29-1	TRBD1	TGCAGCGTTTCCTCAGGGGGACAGGAAGCTTTCTTT	CSVSSGGQEAFF
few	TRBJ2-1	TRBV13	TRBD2	TGTGCCAGCAGCTCGGGACTAGCGGGGTTTGAGCAGTTCTTC	CASSSGLAGFEQFF
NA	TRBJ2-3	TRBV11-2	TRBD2	TGTGCCAGCAGCTGGGGACTAGCGGGGGTCACAGATACGCAGTATTTT	CASSWGLAGVTDTQYF
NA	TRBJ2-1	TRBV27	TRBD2	TGTGCCAGCAGAATCGAGGGACTAGGGGGCAATGAGCAGTTCTTC	CASRIEGLGGNEQFF
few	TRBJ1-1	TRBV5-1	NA	TGCGCCAGCAGCCTCGGGGTAATCGTGGACACTGAAGCTTTCTTT	CASSLGVIVDTEAFF
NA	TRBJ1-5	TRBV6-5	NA	TGTGCCAGCAGACAGCGGGGAGAGTATCAGCCCCAGCATTTT	CASRQRGEYQPQHF
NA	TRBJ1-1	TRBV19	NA	TGTGCCGTTAGAGGGGCTGAAGCTTTCTTT	CAVRGAEAFF
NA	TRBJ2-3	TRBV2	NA	TGTGCCAGCAGCCCAAATACAGATACGCAGTATTTT	CASSPNTDTQYF
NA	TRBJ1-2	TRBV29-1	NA	TGCAGCGTTGAAGGATCTCGGGGAGGAGGCTATGGCTACACCTTC	CSVEGSRGGGYGYTF
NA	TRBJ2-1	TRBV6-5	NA	TGTGCCAGCGTCGATCACAATGAGCAGTTCTTC	CASVDHNEQFF